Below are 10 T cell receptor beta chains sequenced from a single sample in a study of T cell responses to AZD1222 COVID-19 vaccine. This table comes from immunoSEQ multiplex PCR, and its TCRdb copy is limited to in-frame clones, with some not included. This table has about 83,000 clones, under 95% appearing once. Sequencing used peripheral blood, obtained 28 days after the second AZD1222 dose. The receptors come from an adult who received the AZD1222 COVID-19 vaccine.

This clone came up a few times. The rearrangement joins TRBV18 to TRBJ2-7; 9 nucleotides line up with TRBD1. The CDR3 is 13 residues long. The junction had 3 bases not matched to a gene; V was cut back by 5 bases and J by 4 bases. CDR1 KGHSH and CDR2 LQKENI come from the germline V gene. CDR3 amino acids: CASSSDRGYEQYF. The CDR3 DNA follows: TGTGCCAGCTCATCTGACAGGGGGTACGAGCAGTACTTC.

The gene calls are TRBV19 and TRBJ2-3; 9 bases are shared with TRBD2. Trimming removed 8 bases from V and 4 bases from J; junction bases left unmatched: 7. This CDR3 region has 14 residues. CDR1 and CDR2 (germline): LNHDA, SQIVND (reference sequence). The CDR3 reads CASLIAGAPDTQYF. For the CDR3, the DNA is TGTGCCAGTCTTATAGCGGGAGCCCCAGATACGCAGTATTTT.

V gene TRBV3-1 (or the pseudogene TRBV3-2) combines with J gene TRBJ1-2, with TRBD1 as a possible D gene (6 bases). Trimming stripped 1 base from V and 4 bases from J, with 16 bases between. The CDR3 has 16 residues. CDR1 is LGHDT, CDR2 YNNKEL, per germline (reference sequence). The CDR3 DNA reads TGTGCCAGCAGCCAAGTGGCAGGGGATGAAGGCTATGGCTACACCTTC. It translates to CASSQVAGDEGYGYTF.

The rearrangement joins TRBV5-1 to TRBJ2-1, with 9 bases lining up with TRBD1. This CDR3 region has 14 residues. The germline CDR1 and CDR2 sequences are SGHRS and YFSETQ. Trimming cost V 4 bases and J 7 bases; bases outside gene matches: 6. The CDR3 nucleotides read TGCGCCAGCAGCCCGGACAGGGGAAGGAATGAGCAGTTCTTC. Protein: CASSPDRGRNEQFF.

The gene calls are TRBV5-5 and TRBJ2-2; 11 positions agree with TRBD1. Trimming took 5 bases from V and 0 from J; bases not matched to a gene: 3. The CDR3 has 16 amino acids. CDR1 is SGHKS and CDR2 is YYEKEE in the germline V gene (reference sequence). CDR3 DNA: TGTGCCAGCAGAGGACAGGGGGCTCCGAACACCGGGGAGCTGTTTTTT. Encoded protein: CASRGQGAPNTGELFF.

The CDR3 region is CASSFRRYQETQYF. The CDR3 DNA sequence: TGTGCCAGCAGCTTCAGGCGGTACCAAGAGACCCAGTACTTC. The V gene is TRBV11-2, the J gene TRBJ2-5; D ambiguous. V was trimmed by 3 bases and J by 0 bases, leaving 8 bases between them. Germline loops: CDR1 SGHAT, CDR2 FQNNGV. The CDR3 has 14 amino acids.

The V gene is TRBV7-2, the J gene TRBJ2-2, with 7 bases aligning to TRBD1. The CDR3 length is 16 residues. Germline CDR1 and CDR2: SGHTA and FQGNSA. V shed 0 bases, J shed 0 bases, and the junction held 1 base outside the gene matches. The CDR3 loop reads CASSLAGTANTGELFF. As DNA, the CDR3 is TGTGCCAGCAGCTTAGCTGGGACAGCGAACACCGGGGAGCTGTTTTTT.

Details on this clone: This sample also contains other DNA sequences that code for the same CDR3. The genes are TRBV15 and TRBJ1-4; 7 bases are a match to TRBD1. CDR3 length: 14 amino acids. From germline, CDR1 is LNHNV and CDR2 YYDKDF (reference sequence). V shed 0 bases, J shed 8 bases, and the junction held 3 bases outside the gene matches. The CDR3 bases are TGTGCCACCAGCAGAGACAGGGGACAGGAAAAACTGTTTTTT. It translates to CATSRDRGQEKLFF.

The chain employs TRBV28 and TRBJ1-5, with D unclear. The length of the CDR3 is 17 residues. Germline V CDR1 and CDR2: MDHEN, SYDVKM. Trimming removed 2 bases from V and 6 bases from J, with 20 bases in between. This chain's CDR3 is CASSLNWRHPSTQPQHF. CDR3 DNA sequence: TGTGCCAGCAGTTTAAATTGGAGACACCCTTCGACTCAGCCCCAGCATTTT.

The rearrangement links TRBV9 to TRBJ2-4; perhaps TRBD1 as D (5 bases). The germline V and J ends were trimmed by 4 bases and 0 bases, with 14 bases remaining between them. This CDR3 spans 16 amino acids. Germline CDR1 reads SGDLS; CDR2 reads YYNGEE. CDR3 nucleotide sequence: TGTGCCAGCAGCCAATATTCAGGGATAGCCAAAAACATTCAGTACTTC. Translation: CASSQYSGIAKNIQYF.